Below are 13 T cell receptor beta chains sequenced from a single sample in a study of post-analysis software for immune sequencing data. The study, taken as a whole, reports: When patients were compared with controls, about five TRBV segments were more frequent, TRBV5-6, TRBV5-1 and TRBV20-1 among them.

Their recognized antigens are unknown. Tagging with unique molecular identifiers was a feature of the TCR beta cDNA libraries. TCRdb processed the PCR reads anew with MiXCR; each CDR3 protein has one entry. The sample lists around 710,000 distinct CDR3 sequences, around 45% occurring once. Sequencing was carried out using blood. The receptors come from a girl aged 10 to 17 with multiple sclerosis.

This chain joins TRBV11-3 and TRBJ2-1; 11 bases are a match to TRBD2. J lost 8 bases, V lost 1 base, and 10 bases had no gene match. The CDR3 runs to 17 residues. Germline V CDR1 and CDR2: SGHNT, YENEEA. CDR3: CASSLAVWLAGGDEQFF. Written as DNA, the CDR3 is TGTGCCAGCAGCTTAGCTGTCTGGCTAGCGGGAGGCGATGAGCAGTTCTTC.

The chain recombines TRBV12-3 or TRBV12-4 with TRBJ2-7; D may be TRBD2 (6 bases). Trimming took 5 bases from V and 0 from J, leaving 17 bases between them. The CDR3 is made up of 16 amino acids. CDR3 loop: CASSPPLGGDSYEQYF. CDR3 in DNA: TGTGCCAGCAGTCCTCCCCTGGGGGGAGACTCCTACGAGCAGTACTTC.

As concerns this clonotype: One end of the junction fails to match germline, which may point to a read error. V usage is TRBV29-1 and J usage is TRBJ2-7; 9 bases match TRBD1. Looked up from germline, CDR1 is SQVTM and CDR2 is ANQGSEA. CDR3 length: 13 amino acids. The CDR3 here is CSVPGQGLGERYF. In DNA form, the CDR3 reads TGCAGCGTTCCGGGACAGGGCCTTGGTGAGCGGTACTTC.

The gene calls are TRBV9 and TRBJ2-1; 8 bases agree with TRBD1. The CDR3 runs 14 residues. The junction had 6 bases not matched to a gene; V was cut back by 2 bases and J by 8 bases. Germline V gene sequence: CDR1 SGDLS, CDR2 YYNGEE. Written as DNA, the CDR3 is TGTGCCAGCAGCGTGGGACAGGTCGGTCATGAGCAGTTCTTC. This sequence encodes CASSVGQVGHEQFF.

CDR3 loop: CASSIERETQYF. The CDR3 region has the DNA TGTGCCAGCAGCATAGAGAGAGAGACCCAGTACTTC. The J gene is TRBJ2-5, the V gene TRBV7-2; D is unclear. With 5 bases removed from V and 4 bases from J, the gap between germline ends came to 8 bases. This CDR3 contains 12 residues. The germline CDR1 and CDR2 sequences are SGHTA and FQGNSA.

The chain recombines TRBV20-1 with TRBJ2-1, with TRBD2 matching 13 bases. Germline CDR1 DFQATT, CDR2 SNEGSKA (reference sequence). Trimming at V came to 1 base and at J to 3 bases, leaving 15 bases not matched to a gene. CDR3 length equals 20 residues. The CDR3 spells CSARGPPGLAGPLNYNEQFF. CDR3 DNA sequence: TGCAGTGCTAGAGGGCCCCCGGGACTAGCGGGACCGCTAAACTACAATGAGCAGTTCTTC.

This chain connects TRBV3-1 to TRBJ2-7; perhaps D is TRBD1 or TRBD2 (5 bases each). V was trimmed by 4 bases and J by 1 base, leaving 14 bases between them. Germline CDR1 LGHDT, CDR2 YNNKEL (reference sequence). The CDR3 extends over 15 amino acids. The CDR3: CASSRSGTDSYEQYF. CDR3 nucleotide sequence: TGTGCCAGCAGCCGCTCCGGGACGGATTCCTACGAGCAGTACTTC.

There are a few counts of this clonotype. V is TRBV29-1 and J is TRBJ1-1, with D possibly matching TRBD1 (5 bases). V was pared by 8 bases and J by 3 bases, with 13 bases between. The length of the CDR3 is 12 residues. The V gene's germline CDR1 is SQVTM and CDR2 ANQGSEA. Here the CDR3 DNA reads TGCAGCACCAGGGTCGGCGACACTGAAGCTTTCTTT. Translated, it gives CSTRVGDTEAFF.

J is TRBJ2-7 and V is TRBV11-2; a possible D gene is TRBD1 (6 bases). Germline V gives CDR1 SGHAT, CDR2 FQNNGV. This CDR3 spans 15 amino acids. Trimming cost V 6 bases and J 0 bases, with 15 bases left between them. The CDR3 spells CASRSRDTSSYEQYF. The CDR3, as DNA: TGTGCCAGCAGGTCAAGGGACACCAGCTCCTACGAGCAGTACTTC.

This chain links TRBV27 with TRBJ1-1, with 12 bases matching TRBD1. Germline values: CDR1 MNHEY, CDR2 SMNVEV (reference sequence). The trim removed 7 bases at V and 4 bases at J, leaving 7 bases unmatched. The CDR3 is 15 residues long. The CDR3 here is CASTPRDRGRTEAFF. CDR3 nucleotides: TGTGCCAGCACACCCCGGGACAGGGGGCGCACTGAAGCTTTCTTT.

This chain connects TRBV20-1 to TRBJ1-4; 9 bases line up with TRBD1. The CDR3 contains 15 residues. The ends lost 6 bases at V and 7 bases at J; junction bases unmatched: 12. CDR1 is DFQATT, CDR2 SNEGSKA, per germline (reference sequence). CDR3 in amino acids: CSAQPPDRGLEKLFF. The CDR3 coding sequence is TGCAGTGCCCAGCCCCCGGACAGGGGTCTTGAAAAACTGTTTTTT.

The V call is TRBV10-3, the J call TRBJ2-5; 8 nucleotides line up with TRBD1. Germline V gene lookup returns CDR1 ENHRY and CDR2 SYGVKD. The CDR3 contains 17 residues. V shed 0 bases and J 1 base; nucleotides not matched to a gene: 7. The CDR3 sequence is CAISESDRGWSQETQYF. The CDR3 DNA follows: TGTGCCATCAGTGAGTCCGACAGGGGATGGTCCCAAGAGACCCAGTACTTC.

This clonotype has just a few counts. The V gene is TRBV6-6, the J gene TRBJ1-2, with 7 bases that match TRBD1. V lost 2 bases, J lost 4 bases, and 4 bases stayed unmatched. The V gene's germline CDR1 is MNHNY and CDR2 SVGAGI (reference sequence). The CDR3 spans 14 residues. CDR3 loop: CASSYRDSLYGYTF. CDR3 in DNA: TGTGCCAGCAGTTACCGGGACAGTCTCTATGGCTACACCTTC.